One sample yielded the 14 T cell receptor beta chains listed below, sequenced in a study of cytomegalovirus exposure and HLA in healthy donors. Sequenced by immunoSEQ multiplex PCR; TCRdb stores in-frame clones only, minus some. The table has around 300,000 clones, approximately 86% seen once. Sequences were obtained from PBMCs. Receptors were obtained from a woman aged 18-29 years in good health and CMV-seronegative.

CDR3 DNA: TGTGCCAGCTTCGTCCGGGAGTCTTCACCCCTCCACTTT. It specifies CASFVRESSPLHF. The chain recombines TRBV2 with TRBJ1-6, with no clear D. Trimming removed 8 bases at V and 9 bases at J, with 14 bases between. Germline V gives CDR1 SNHLY, CDR2 FYNNEI. The CDR3 has 13 residues.

This chain joins TRBV5-6 and TRBJ1-5; tentative D call: TRBD1 (6 bases). The CDR3 has 14 residues. From germline, CDR1 is SGHDT and CDR2 YYEEEE. Deletions cut 4 bases from V and 8 bases from J, with 16 bases between. This chain's CDR3 is CASSPGGGREPQHF. CDR3 sequence (DNA): TGTGCCAGCAGCCCCGGGGGGGGGCGGGAGCCCCAGCATTTT.

J is TRBJ2-5 and V is TRBV6-1, with a possible D match to TRBD2 (6 bases). With 0 bases removed from V and 0 bases from J, the gap between germline ends came to 11 bases. The CDR3 runs 16 residues. Per the germline V gene, CDR1 is MNHNS and CDR2 is SASEGT. This CDR3 is CASSEAVGSHQETQYF. In nucleotides, the CDR3 is TGTGCCAGCAGTGAAGCCGTCGGGAGCCACCAAGAGACCCAGTACTTC.

The V call is TRBV7-2, the J call TRBJ1-5, with TRBD1 matching over 7 bases. From germline, CDR1 is SGHTA and CDR2 FQGNSA. Trimming took 5 bases from V and 4 from J; bases not matched to a gene: 2. This CDR3 has 13 residues. The CDR3 loop is CASSTQGNQPQHF. CDR3 bases: TGTGCCAGCAGCACACAGGGGAATCAGCCCCAGCATTTT.

The chain uses TRBV9 and TRBJ1-2, with D possibly matching TRBD1 (6 bases). Per germline, CDR1 SGDLS and CDR2 YYNGEE. The CDR3 extends over 16 amino acids. The V end lost 0 bases, the J end lost 0 bases, and 12 bases lay between the germline ends. The CDR3 DNA reads TGTGCCAGCAGCGTAGGGCACAGGGTGGCTAACTATGGCTACACCTTC. Translation gives CASSVGHRVANYGYTF.

This clone was found once. J is TRBJ2-5 and V is TRBV9, with D perhaps matching TRBD2 (5 bases). The V end lost 2 bases, the J end lost 1 base, and 15 bases lay between the germline ends. Germline CDR1 reads SGDLS; CDR2 reads YYNGEE. The CDR3 is 16 residues long. In DNA form, the CDR3 reads TGTGCCAGCAGCGTGCCCGCGGGCCCCTTCCAAGAGACCCAGTACTTC. It is translated as CASSVPAGPFQETQYF.

The rearrangement joins TRBV5-1 to TRBJ2-3; the match to TRBD2 covers 9 bases. Trimming removed 0 bases from V and 7 bases from J; junction bases left unmatched: 6. This CDR3 region has 15 residues. Per the germline V gene, CDR1 is SGHRS and CDR2 is YFSETQ. CDR3 sequence (DNA): TGCGCCAGCAGCTTGGTGGCGGGAGGGCCAAATACGCAGTATTTT. It yields the protein CASSLVAGGPNTQYF.

This sequence joins TRBV15 and TRBJ2-1, with TRBD2 identical over 8 bases. The CDR3 extends over 18 amino acids. J was trimmed by 0 bases and V by 1 base; bases with no gene match: 8. Germline CDR1 is LNHNV and CDR2 is YYDKDF (reference sequence). The DNA of the CDR3 is TGTGCCACCAGCAGAGGGGGGAGCAGCGGGAGCTCCTACAATGAGCAGTTCTTC. Translated, it gives CATSRGGSSGSSYNEQFF. The full variable domain, in which reference TRBV15 and TRBJ2-1 provide the parts outside the CDR3, is DAMVIQNPRYQVTQFGKPVTLSCSQTLNHNVMYWYQQKSSQAPKLLFHYYDKDFNNEADTPDNFQSRRPNTSFCFLDIRSPGLGDTAMYLCATSRGGSSGSSYNEQFFGPGTRLTVL.

J is TRBJ2-2 and V is TRBV29-1, with a weak D call TRBD1 (6 bases). V lost 7 bases to trimming and J lost 1 base, with 13 bases between them. Per the germline V gene, CDR1 is SQVTM and CDR2 is ANQGSEA. This CDR3 is 14 amino acids long. This CDR3 is CSAAGTKNTGELFF. CDR3 DNA sequence: TGCAGCGCCGCCGGGACAAAGAACACCGGGGAGCTGTTTTTT.

The V gene is TRBV29-1, the J gene TRBJ1-2, with TRBD1 identical over 9 bases. The V gene end was trimmed by 6 bases and the J gene end by 8 bases; junction bases not matched to a gene: 16. From germline, CDR1 is SQVTM and CDR2 ANQGSEA. This CDR3 contains 15 residues. The chain's CDR3 is CSVRDRASNFRGYTF. The CDR3 DNA reads TGCAGCGTCCGGGACAGGGCATCTAACTTCAGGGGCTACACCTTC.

Only one count was recorded for this clone. The gene calls are TRBV6-5 and TRBJ1-2, with 7 bases that match TRBD1. The V segment lost 6 bases and the J segment 2 bases; nucleotides outside the gene matches: 3. In germline, CDR1 is MNHEY, CDR2 SVGAGI. The length of the CDR3 is 13 residues. Here the CDR3 reads CASRIQGNYGYTF. In nucleotides, the CDR3 is TGTGCCAGCAGGATACAGGGGAACTATGGCTACACCTTC.

In nucleotides, the CDR3 is TGTGCCAGTATCCCGACAGGGACCTCCAATCAGCCCCAGCATTTT. Protein: CASIPTGTSNQPQHF. The chain joins TRBV19 to TRBJ1-5, with 7 bases that match TRBD1. In germline, CDR1 is LNHDA, CDR2 SQIVND (reference sequence). Germline trimming cut 7 bases from V and 3 bases from J; bases unmatched to any gene: 9. CDR3 size: 15 residues.

The gene calls are TRBV6-5 and TRBJ1-1; 7 nucleotides line up with TRBD1. Germline assignment: CDR1 MNHEY and CDR2 SVGAGI. CDR3 length equals 14 residues. V shed 2 bases and J 7 bases; nucleotides not matched to a gene: 7. CDR3 sequence reads: CASSYTRGSNEAFF. The CDR3 DNA sequence: TGTGCCAGCAGTTACACCAGGGGGAGTAATGAAGCTTTCTTT.

The genes are TRBV5-1 and TRBJ2-3; D unclear. The CDR3 sequence is 12 residues long. Germline CDR1 is SGHRS and CDR2 is YFSETQ. V lost 5 bases to trimming and J lost 9 bases, with 13 bases between them. DNA for the CDR3: TGCGCCAGCAGTCTTTTAGCTAAGACGCAGTATTTT. Its protein is CASSLLAKTQYF. The full variable domain, completed using reference TRBV5-1 and TRBJ2-3, is KAGVTQTPRYLIKTRGQQVTLSCSPISGHRSVSWYQQTPGQGLQFLFEYFSETQRNKGNFPGRFSGRQFSNSRSEMNVSTLELGDSALYLCASSLLAKTQYFGPGTRLTVL.